The present T cell receptor (beta chain) was sequenced within a study of sequential checkpoint blockade in melanoma. Study context: After both sequences, patients received maintenance nivolumab.

Sequencing was performed with immunoSEQ multiplex PCR; in TCRdb, only in-frame clones are kept and a portion is missing. The sample lists 7,700 or so clones, over 50% occurring once. Treatment of the sample: randomized to nivolumab then ipilimumab (arm A) or the reverse (arm B). Germline-derived CDR1 and CDR2 are SEHNR and FQNEAQ (reference sequence). The CDR3 runs 15 residues. V shed 5 bases, J shed 3 bases, and the junction held 10 bases outside the gene matches. This sample comprised CD8+ T cells sorted from blood (inferred from file names), obtained from a patient given nivolumab and ipilimumab in sequence. The V and J genes are TRBV7-9 and TRBJ2-7, with 7 bases fitting TRBD2. This TCR derives from a human donor with melanoma. CDR3 in DNA: TGTGCCAGCAGCCACGGGGGGTTGCTTGGCTACGAGCAGTACTTC. Translated, it gives CASSHGGLLGYEQYF.